The T cell receptor beta chain under discussion was sequenced for a study of T cell repertoires in cytomegalovirus infection. For the study at large: CMV epitopes, recently identified HLA-C-restricted and well-studied HLA-B-restricted, were used.

One entry per CDR3 protein, called by TCRdb with MiXCR from the reads. The sample gives roughly 87,000 distinct CDR3 sequences, around 32% of which show up once; 65% to 75% is in the top ten. This CDR3 region has 12 residues. Trimming took 1 base from V and 5 from J, leaving 5 bases between them. Worth noting for this clonotype: Its antigen remains unknown.

The input for sequencing was CD8+ T cells from cultured PBMCs, taken from culture after CMV antigen stimulation. The receptor's source is a human donor in good health (CMV status not recorded). Some clones in this sample may be carry-over from other donors' samples. The J gene is TRBJ2-5, the V gene TRBV12-3 or TRBV12-4; D not certain. CDR3 coding DNA: TGTGCCAGCAGTTTAGTATGGGAGACCCAGTACTTC. Translated, it gives CASSLVWETQYF.